The rows below give T cell receptor beta chains drawn from one sample of a study of blood T cell repertoires in COVID-19. The assay was immunoSEQ multiplex PCR, and TCRdb's table has in-frame clones only and misses some. The sample lists about 250,000 clones; about 79% were seen once. The specimen was peripheral blood. The receptors originated from a man aged 80 or over with acute or convalescent COVID-19. CDR3s leave out the opening cysteine and the closing phenylalanine or tryptophan. Fields, in order: J gene, V gene, CDR3 protein.

TRBJ2-2 | TRBV24-1 | ATSELTGEDTGELF
TRBJ2-7 | TRBV7-2 | ASSLRREVVHEQY
TRBJ2-1 | TRBV9 | ASRASGMYNEQF
TRBJ2-7 | TRBV6-5 | ASSTSEDPPYEQY
TRBJ2-2 | TRBV7-2 | ASSPPGTGELF
TRBJ2-1 | TRBV5-8 | ASSLEGGSSYNEQF
TRBJ1-2 | TRBV5-1 | ASSPGQLYGYT
TRBJ2-3 | TRBV12-5 | ASGDWSRYAQY
TRBJ2-3 | TRBV25-1 | ASRGDRHSTDTQY
TRBJ1-4 | TRBV5-1 | ASSSGQAGEKLF
TRBJ1-1 | TRBV18 | ASSLYGTAPNTEAF
TRBJ1-2 | TRBV5-1 | ASSLGPQYGGYT
TRBJ1-6 | TRBV7-9 | ASNPGAGSPLH